What follows is one T cell receptor beta chain and its context. This entry belongs to a study of blood T cell repertoires in COVID-19. Background on the study: The origin of the acute and convalescent COVID-19 samples was the United States, Italy and Spain. PBMCs, B-cell-depleted T cells, or T cells provided the cDNA or gDNA that made up the material.

V lost 4 bases and J 6 bases, leaving 11 bases between the germline ends. There are 14 residues in the CDR3. Per germline, CDR1 KGHDR and CDR2 SFDVKD. In the original workflow: From reference gene primer amplification, estimates of nucleated cell counts were derived. This table comes from immunoSEQ multiplex PCR, and its TCRdb copy is limited to in-frame clones, with some not included. The V and J calls and clone size were taken over from that table, and D and trimming were inferred from the DNA. The data contain around 150,000 clones, approximately 92% of them singletons. Sequencing input: peripheral blood. This rearrangement joins TRBV24-1 to TRBJ2-2; weak D call: TRBD1 (5 bases). The clonotype was recovered from a woman aged 45 to 65 with acute or convalescent COVID-19. The CDR3 here is CATSDWAGSGELFF. The CDR3 DNA reads as TGTGCCACCAGTGACTGGGCAGGGTCCGGGGAGCTGTTTTTT.